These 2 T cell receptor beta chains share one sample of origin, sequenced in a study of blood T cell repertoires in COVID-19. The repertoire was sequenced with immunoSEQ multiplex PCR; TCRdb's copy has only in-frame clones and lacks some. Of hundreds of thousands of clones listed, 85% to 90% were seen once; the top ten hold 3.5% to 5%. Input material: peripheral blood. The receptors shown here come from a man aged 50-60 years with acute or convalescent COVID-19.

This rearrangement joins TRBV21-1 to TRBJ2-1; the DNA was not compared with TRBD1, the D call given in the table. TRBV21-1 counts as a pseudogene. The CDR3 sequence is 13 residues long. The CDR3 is CAIQGSSYNEQFF. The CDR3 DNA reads TGTGCCATCCAGGGTAGCTCCTACAATGAGCAGTTCTTC.

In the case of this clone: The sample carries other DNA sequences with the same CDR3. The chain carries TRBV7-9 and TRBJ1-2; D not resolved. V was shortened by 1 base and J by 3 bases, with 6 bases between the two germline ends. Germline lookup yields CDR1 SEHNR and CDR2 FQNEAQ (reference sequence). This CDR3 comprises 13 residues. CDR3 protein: CASSLGLDYGYTF. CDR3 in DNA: TGTGCCAGCAGCTTAGGGCTAGACTATGGCTACACCTTC.